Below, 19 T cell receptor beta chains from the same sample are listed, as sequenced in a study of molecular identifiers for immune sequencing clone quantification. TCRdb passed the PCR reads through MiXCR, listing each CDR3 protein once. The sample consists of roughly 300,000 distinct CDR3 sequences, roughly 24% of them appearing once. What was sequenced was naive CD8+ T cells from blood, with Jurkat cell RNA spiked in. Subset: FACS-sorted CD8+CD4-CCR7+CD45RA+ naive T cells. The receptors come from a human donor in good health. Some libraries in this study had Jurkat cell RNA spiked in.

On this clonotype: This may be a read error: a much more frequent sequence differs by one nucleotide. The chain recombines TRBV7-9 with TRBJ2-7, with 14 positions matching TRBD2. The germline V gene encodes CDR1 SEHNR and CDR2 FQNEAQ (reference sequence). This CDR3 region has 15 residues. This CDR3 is CASSPWTSGGYGQYF. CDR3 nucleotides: TGTGCCAGCAGCCCGTGGACTAGCGGGGGGTACGGGCAGTACTTC.

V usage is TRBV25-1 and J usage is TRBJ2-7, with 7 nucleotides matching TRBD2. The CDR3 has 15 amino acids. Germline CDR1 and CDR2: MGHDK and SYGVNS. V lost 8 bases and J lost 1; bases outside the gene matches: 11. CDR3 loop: CASGYGGSGSYEQYF. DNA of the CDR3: TGTGCCAGCGGCTACGGCGGGAGTGGATCCTACGAGCAGTACTTC.

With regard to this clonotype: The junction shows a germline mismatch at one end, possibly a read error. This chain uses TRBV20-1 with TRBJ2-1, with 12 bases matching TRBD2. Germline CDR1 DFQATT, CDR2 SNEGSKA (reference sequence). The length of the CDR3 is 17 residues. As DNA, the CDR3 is TGCAGTGCTAGTGTTCTAGCGGGGGGGGTATGGTACAATGAGCAGCTCTTC. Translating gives CSASVLAGGVWYNEQLF.

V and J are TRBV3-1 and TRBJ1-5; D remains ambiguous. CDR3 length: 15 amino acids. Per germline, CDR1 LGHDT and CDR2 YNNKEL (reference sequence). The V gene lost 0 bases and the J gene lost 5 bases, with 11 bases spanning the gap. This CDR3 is CASSQDFSPYQPQHF. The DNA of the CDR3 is TGTGCCAGCAGCCAAGATTTTTCGCCTTATCAGCCCCAGCATTTT.

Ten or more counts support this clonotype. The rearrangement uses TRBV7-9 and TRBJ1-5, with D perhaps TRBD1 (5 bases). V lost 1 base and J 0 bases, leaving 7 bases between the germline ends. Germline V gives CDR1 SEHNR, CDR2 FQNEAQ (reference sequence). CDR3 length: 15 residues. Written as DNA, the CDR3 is TGTGCCAGCAGCTTAGATGGGGGTAGCAATCAGCCCCAGCATTTT. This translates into CASSLDGGSNQPQHF.

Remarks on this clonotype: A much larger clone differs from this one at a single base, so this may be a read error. CDR3 amino acids: CASSPGLAAGETQYF. CDR3 in DNA: TGTGCCAGCAGCCCGGGACTAGCGGCAGGAGAGACCCAGTACTTC. The chain has TRBV5-4 and TRBJ2-5, with 11 bases that match TRBD2. Trimming cost V 4 bases and J 4 bases; bases outside gene matches: 6. CDR1 SGHNT and CDR2 YYREEE come from the germline V gene (reference sequence). This CDR3 is 15 amino acids long.

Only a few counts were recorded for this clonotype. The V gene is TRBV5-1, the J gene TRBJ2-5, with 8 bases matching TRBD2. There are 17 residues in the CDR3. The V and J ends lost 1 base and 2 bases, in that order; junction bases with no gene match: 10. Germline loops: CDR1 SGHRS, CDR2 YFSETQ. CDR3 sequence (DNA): TGCGCCAGCAGCTTGAATCCGCGGGGGGCGAAACAAGAGACCCAGTACTTC. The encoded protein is CASSLNPRGAKQETQYF.

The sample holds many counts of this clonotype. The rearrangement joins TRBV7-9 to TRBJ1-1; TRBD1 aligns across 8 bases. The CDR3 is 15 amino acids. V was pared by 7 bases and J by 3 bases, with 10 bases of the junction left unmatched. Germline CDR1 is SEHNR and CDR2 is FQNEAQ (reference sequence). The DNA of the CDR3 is TGTGCCAGCACTCCACAGGGGGGAAGGCACACTGAAGCTTTCTTT. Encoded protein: CASTPQGGRHTEAFF.

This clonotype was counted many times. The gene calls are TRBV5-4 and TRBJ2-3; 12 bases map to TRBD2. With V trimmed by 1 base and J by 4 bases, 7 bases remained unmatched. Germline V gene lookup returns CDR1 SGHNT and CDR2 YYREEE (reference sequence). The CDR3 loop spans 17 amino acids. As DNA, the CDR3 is TGTGCCAGCAGCTTGCCTACTCTAGCGGGAGGGCCAGATACGCAGTATTTT. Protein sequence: CASSLPTLAGGPDTQYF.

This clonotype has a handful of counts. This CDR3 is CASSFGLGRDEQFF. Written as DNA, the CDR3 is TGTGCCAGCAGCTTCGGACTAGGTAGGGATGAGCAGTTCTTC. The chain combines TRBV7-8 with TRBJ2-1; 7 nucleotides line up with TRBD2. The CDR3 is 14 residues long. V gave up 3 bases and J gave up 8 bases; unmatched junction bases: 7. Germline-derived CDR1 and CDR2 are SGHVS and FQNEAQ. The full variable domain, in which reference TRBV7-8 and TRBJ2-1 provide the parts outside the CDR3, is GAGVSQSPRYKVAKRGQDVALRCDPISGHVSLFWYQQALGQGPEFLTYFQNEAQLDKSGLPSDRFFAERPEGSVSTLKIQRTQQEDSAVYLCASSFGLGRDEQFFGPGTRLTVL.

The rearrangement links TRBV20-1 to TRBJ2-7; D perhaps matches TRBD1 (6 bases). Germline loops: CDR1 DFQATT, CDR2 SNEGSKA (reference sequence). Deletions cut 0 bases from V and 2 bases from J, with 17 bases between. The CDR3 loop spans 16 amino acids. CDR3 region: CSARDLTGTLTYEQYF. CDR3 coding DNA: TGCAGTGCTAGAGATCTTACAGGGACCTTAACCTACGAGCAGTACTTC.

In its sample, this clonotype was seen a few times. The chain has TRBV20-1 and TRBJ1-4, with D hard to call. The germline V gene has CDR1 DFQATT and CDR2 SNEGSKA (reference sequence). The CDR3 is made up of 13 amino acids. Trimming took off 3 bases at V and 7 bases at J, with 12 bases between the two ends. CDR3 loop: CSASKGVSEKLFF. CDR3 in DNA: TGCAGTGCTAGTAAAGGAGTTAGTGAAAAACTGTTTTTT.

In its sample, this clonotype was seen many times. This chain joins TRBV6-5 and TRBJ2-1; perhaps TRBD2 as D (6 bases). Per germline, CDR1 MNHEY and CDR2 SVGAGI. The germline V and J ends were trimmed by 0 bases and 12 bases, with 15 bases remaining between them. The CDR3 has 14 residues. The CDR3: CASSYSSGGVGQFF. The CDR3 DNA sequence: TGTGCCAGCAGTTACTCGAGTGGAGGGGTTGGGCAGTTCTTC.

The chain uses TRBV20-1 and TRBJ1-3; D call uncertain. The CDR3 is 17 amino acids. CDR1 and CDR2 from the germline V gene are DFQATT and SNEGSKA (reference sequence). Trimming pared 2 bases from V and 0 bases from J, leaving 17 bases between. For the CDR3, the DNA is TGCAGTGCTAGATTAGTGAGCGGAGCAGCCTCTGGAAACACCATATATTTT. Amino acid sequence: CSARLVSGAASGNTIYF.

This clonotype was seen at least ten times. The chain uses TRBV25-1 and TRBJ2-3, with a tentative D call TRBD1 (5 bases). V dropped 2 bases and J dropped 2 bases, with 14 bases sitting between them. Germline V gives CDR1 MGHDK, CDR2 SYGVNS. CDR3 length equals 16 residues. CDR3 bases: TGTGCCAGCAGTGAAGTTGGGCAGGGATACACAGATACGCAGTATTTT. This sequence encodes CASSEVGQGYTDTQYF.

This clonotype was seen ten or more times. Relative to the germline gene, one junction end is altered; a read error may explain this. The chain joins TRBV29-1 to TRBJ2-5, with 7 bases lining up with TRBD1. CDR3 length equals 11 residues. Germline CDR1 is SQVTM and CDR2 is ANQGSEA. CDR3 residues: CSVELDRARDF. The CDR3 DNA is TGCAGCGTTGAACTCGACAGGGCCAGGGACTTC.

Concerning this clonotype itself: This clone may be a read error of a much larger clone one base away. The DNA for the CDR3 is TGTGCCAGCAGCTCAGCGTGGCCGGTAGATACGCAGTATTTT. This encodes CASSSAWPVDTQYF. This chain links TRBV5-6 with TRBJ2-3; no clear D. The CDR3 has 14 amino acids. Germline CDR1 reads SGHDT; CDR2 reads YYEEEE. Trimming took off 3 bases at V and 5 bases at J, with 13 bases between the two ends.

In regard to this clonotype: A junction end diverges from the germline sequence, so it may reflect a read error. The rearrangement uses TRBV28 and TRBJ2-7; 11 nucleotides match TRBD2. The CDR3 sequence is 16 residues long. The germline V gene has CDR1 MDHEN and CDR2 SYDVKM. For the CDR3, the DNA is TGTGTCAGCAGTTCCACCTTAGCGGGAGGGTTATATGAGCAGTACTTC. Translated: CVSSSTLAGGLYEQYF.

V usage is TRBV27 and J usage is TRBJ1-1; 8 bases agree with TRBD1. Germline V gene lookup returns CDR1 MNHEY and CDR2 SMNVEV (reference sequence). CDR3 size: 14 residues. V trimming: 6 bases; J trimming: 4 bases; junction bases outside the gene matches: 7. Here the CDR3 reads CASRLGQGGTEAFF. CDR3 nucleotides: TGTGCCAGCAGATTAGGACAGGGTGGCACTGAAGCTTTCTTT.